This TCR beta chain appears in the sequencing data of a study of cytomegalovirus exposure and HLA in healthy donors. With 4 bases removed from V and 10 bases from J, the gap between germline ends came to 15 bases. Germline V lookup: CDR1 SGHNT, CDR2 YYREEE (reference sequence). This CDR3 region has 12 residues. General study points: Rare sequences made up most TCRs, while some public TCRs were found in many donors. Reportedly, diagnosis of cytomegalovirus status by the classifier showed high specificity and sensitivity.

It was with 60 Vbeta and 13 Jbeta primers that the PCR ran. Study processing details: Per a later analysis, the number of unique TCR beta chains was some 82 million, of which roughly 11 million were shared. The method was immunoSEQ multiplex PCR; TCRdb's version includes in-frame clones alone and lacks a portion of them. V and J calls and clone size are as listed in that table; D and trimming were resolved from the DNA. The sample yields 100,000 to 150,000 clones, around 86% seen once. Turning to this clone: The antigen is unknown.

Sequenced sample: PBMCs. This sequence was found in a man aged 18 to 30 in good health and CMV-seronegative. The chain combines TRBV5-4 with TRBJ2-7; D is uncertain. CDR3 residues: CASSIPTDHQYF. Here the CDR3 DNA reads TGTGCCAGCAGCATCCCTACAGATCACCAGTACTTC.